The following is a T cell receptor beta chain sequence with its context. This clone occurred once. Its antigen target is currently unknown. No much larger clonotype is one base removed from it; base qualities were not supplied. Libraries were made using the immunoSEQ multiplex PCR assay. Concerning the study's data processing: To diagnose cytomegalovirus status from the catalog of TCR beta chain sequences, a statistical classification framework was built. The immuneACCESS repertoire file appears here via TCRdb, limited to in-frame rearrangements. These files lack a portion of the clones; in checked studies, under half of the deficit traces to unresolved V genes, and the cause of the others is not known. V, J and clone size are taken as reported in that table, and D and trimming were inferred from the DNA itself. In all, the sample holds about 47,000 clones, and about 94% of those were seen once. Together, the top ten hold roughly 5.2% of the sample.

This sample is drawn from a study of cytomegalovirus exposure and HLA in healthy donors (TCRdb year 2017). Concerning the study at large: According to a later analysis, the approximately 130 validation repertoires were produced on the same platform as the approximately 690 repertoires of the first cohort. The study aimed to test whether cataloging public T cell receptors could reveal signatures of past pathogen exposure. Besides the first cohort of under 700 subjects, a separate validation cohort made up of 120 different subjects was used. High-throughput TCR immunosequencing, statistical association of individual TCRs with disease status, and machine learning were combined to predict cytomegalovirus infection status.

Separate from the roughly 630-subject first cohort, the validation cohort of roughly 120 subjects was the group to which the donors belonged. Counted from cysteine to phenylalanine, this CDR3 has 15 amino acids. Only the CDR3 portion is preserved as DNA: 45 bases, with reading frame beginning at the first base. The germline V gene supplies CDR1 SGHTS and CDR2 YDEGEE. V is cut by 0 bases and J by 7 bases, and the space between the germline ends is 13 bases. The paper as a whole reports these results and caveats: A later analysis lacked HLA typing for the validation cohort, so it scored co-occurrence in that cohort across all 120 repertoires. The classifier was reported to diagnose cytomegalovirus status with high specificity and sensitivity in both the original and validation cohorts. Subsequent analysis determined that TCRs grouped into clusters in the first cohort also showed a tendency toward co-occurrence across the 120 or so validation repertoires, and 85% to 95% of cluster scores exceeded 0. The authors suggested that the approach could potentially be generalized to other disease states and immunological phenotypes. Three of the identified cytomegalovirus-associated TCR beta chains were confirmed in vitro to be specific for cytomegalovirus antigens. The study gave a list of about 170 TCR beta chains associated with cytomegalovirus. Most TCR sequences were observed very rarely across donors, whereas some public TCRs were present in many individuals.

In this chain, TRBV5-8 is recombined with TRBJ2-2; TRBD2 is a possible D gene, resting on 5 matching bases. The sequencing sample was made of PBMCs. This sequence was found in a man aged 18 to 35 in good health and CMV-seronegative. The CDR3 sequence is CASSLVGAYGGELFF. The DNA reads TGTGCCAGCAGCTTGGTGGGAGCCTACGGCGGGGAGCTGTTTTTT.